This T cell receptor (beta chain) came from a study of blood T cell repertoires in COVID-19. Study-level background: Italy, Spain and the United States were the sources of the convalescent and acute COVID-19 samples. PBMCs, B-cell-depleted T cells, or T cells were the source of the cDNA or gDNA that made up the material.

During active infection, Seattle patients enrolled and were then monitored through disease. Under the authors' procedure: Amplified reference gene primers provided the basis for estimating nucleated cell counts. Using immunoSEQ multiplex PCR, the repertoire was profiled, and TCRdb retains in-frame clones only, with some absent. That table gives V, J and clone size, and the DNA gave D and trimming. The table lists 110,000 or so clones, around 83% of them singletons. Trimming stripped 0 bases from V and 3 bases from J, with 13 bases between. This CDR3 spans 16 amino acids. CDR1 and CDR2 from the germline V gene are SGHRS and YFSETQ.

The chain links TRBV5-1 to TRBJ1-3; D perhaps matches TRBD1 (6 bases). Sequencing was done on a sample of peripheral blood. The source of this sequence is a woman aged 55-70 years with COVID-19, enrolled during active disease. CDR3 sequence: CASSLEQGRSGNTIYF. The CDR3 DNA reads TGCGCCAGCAGCTTGGAACAGGGTAGAAGTGGAAACACCATATATTTT.